The rows below give T cell receptor beta chains drawn from one sample of a study of OX40 agonist ivuxolimab in advanced cancers. Libraries were prepared by immunoSEQ multiplex PCR; TCRdb keeps only in-frame clonotypes and omits some of them. The sample records tens of thousands of clones, about 85% being singletons. Sequenced material: CD4+ or CD8+ T cells sorted from blood, taken in a trial of the OX40 agonist ivuxolimab. These receptors came from an adult with an advanced solid tumor such as melanoma, head and neck, liver or kidney cancer. Each CDR3 is given with its conserved first and last residue. The D gene is left open where the match is weak. Not every row has a clone size; where given, it reads once, few, many or a size class.

J: TRBJ1-6
V: TRBV7-2
size: NA
D: NA
CDR3: CASSSLKGGRDSPLHF
DNA: TGTGCCAGCAGCTCTCTCAAAGGGGGTAGGGATTCACCCCTCCACTTT

J: TRBJ2-5
V: TRBV7-3
size: NA
D: TRBD2
CDR3: CASSLIAGGRETQYF
DNA: TGTGCCAGCAGCTTAATAGCGGGGGGAAGAGAGACCCAGTACTTC

J: TRBJ2-2
V: TRBV5-5
size: few
D: NA
CDR3: CASSPERGMYTGELFF
DNA: TGTGCCAGCAGCCCCGAAAGGGGTATGTACACCGGGGAGCTGTTTTTT

J: TRBJ1-2
V: TRBV9
size: NA
D: TRBD1
CDR3: CASSVEGTASYGYTF
DNA: TGTGCCAGCAGCGTAGAGGGGACAGCCTCATATGGCTACACCTTC

J: TRBJ1-1
V: TRBV5-4
size: NA
D: TRBD1
CDR3: CASSLEGQGAQTEAFF
DNA: TGTGCCAGCAGCTTGGAGGGACAGGGGGCGCAAACTGAAGCTTTCTTT

J: TRBJ2-1
V: TRBV6-6
size: NA
D: TRBD1
CDR3: CASRQGQGNEQFF
DNA: TGTGCCAGCAGGCAGGGACAGGGGAATGAGCAGTTCTTC

J: TRBJ1-5
V: TRBV9
size: NA
D: NA
CDR3: CASSVYPDQPQHF
DNA: TGTGCCAGCAGCGTTTACCCCGATCAGCCCCAGCATTTT

J: TRBJ2-7
V: TRBV29-1
size: NA
D: TRBD2
CDR3: CSVEIRTSGSIQQYF
DNA: TGCAGCGTTGAAATTCGGACTAGCGGTAGCATTCAGCAGTACTTC

J: TRBJ2-2
V: TRBV4-2
size: NA
D: NA
CDR3: CASSRERSGMGGELFF
DNA: TGTGCCAGCAGCCGCGAGCGGTCAGGTATGGGCGGGGAGCTGTTTTTT

J: TRBJ2-3
V: TRBV5-5
size: once
D: TRBD2
CDR3: CASSLNRRGSTDTQYF
DNA: TGTGCCAGCAGCTTGAATAGGCGGGGGAGCACAGATACGCAGTATTTT

J: TRBJ1-4
V: TRBV2
size: NA
D: TRBD1
CDR3: CASSPDRGLNEKLFF
DNA: TGTGCCAGCAGTCCTGACAGGGGGCTCAATGAAAAACTGTTTTTT

J: TRBJ2-1
V: TRBV7-6
size: NA
D: NA
CDR3: CASSLKIKGAVSSYNEQFF
DNA: TGTGCCAGCAGCCTGAAAATCAAAGGGGCTGTGAGCTCCTACAATGAGCAGTTCTTC

J: TRBJ1-1
V: TRBV11-3
size: NA
D: NA
CDR3: CASSFEKNTEAFF
DNA: TGTGCCAGCAGCTTCGAAAAGAACACTGAAGCTTTCTTT

J: TRBJ2-2
V: TRBV11-2
size: NA
D: NA
CDR3: CASSLYDRNTGELFF
DNA: TGTGCCAGCAGCTTATACGACAGGAACACCGGGGAGCTGTTTTTT

J: TRBJ2-3
V: TRBV7-9
size: NA
D: NA
CDR3: CASSWGGLEDTQYF
DNA: TGTGCCAGCAGCTGGGGGGGGCTTGAAGATACGCAGTATTTT

J: TRBJ2-1
V: TRBV28
size: NA
D: TRBD2
CDR3: CASSLPLLAGGENEQFF
DNA: TGTGCCAGCAGTTTACCCCTACTAGCGGGTGGCGAGAATGAGCAGTTCTTC

J: TRBJ2-2
V: TRBV7-7
size: NA
D: TRBD1
CDR3: CASSLRLDRGGTGELFF
DNA: TGTGCTAGCAGCCTTCGCTTAGACAGGGGAGGCACCGGGGAGCTGTTTTTT

J: TRBJ2-2
V: TRBV5-1
size: NA
D: NA
CDR3: CASSLVRGAGELFF
DNA: TGCGCCAGCAGCTTGGTTAGAGGGGCCGGGGAGCTGTTTTTT

J: TRBJ2-6
V: TRBV9
size: NA
D: TRBD1
CDR3: CATAHGTGSSGANVLTF
DNA: TGTGCCACCGCCCACGGGACAGGTTCCTCTGGGGCCAACGTCCTGACTTTC

J: TRBJ2-1
V: TRBV7-2
size: NA
D: NA
CDR3: CASSLALSSYNEQFF
DNA: TGTGCCAGCAGCTTAGCTTTGAGCTCCTACAATGAGCAGTTCTTC

J: TRBJ2-7
V: TRBV30
size: NA
D: NA
CDR3: CAWTGISYEQYF
DNA: TGTGCCTGGACCGGGATCTCCTACGAGCAGTACTTC

J: TRBJ2-3
V: TRBV11-2
size: NA
D: NA
CDR3: CASSLRGGTGSDTQYF
DNA: TGTGCCAGCAGCTTAAGGGGGGGGACGGGATCAGATACGCAGTATTTT

J: TRBJ1-2
V: TRBV10-1
size: NA
D: NA
CDR3: CASSGGIYRVQYGYTF
DNA: TGCGCCAGCAGTGGGGGAATTTACAGGGTTCAGTATGGCTACACCTTC

J: TRBJ1-1
V: TRBV30
size: NA
D: NA
CDR3: CAWSDSTEAFF
DNA: TGTGCCTGGAGTGATAGCACCGAAGCTTTCTTT

J: TRBJ1-5
V: TRBV19
size: NA
D: TRBD1
CDR3: CASSTRTGQRNQPQHF
DNA: TGTGCCAGTAGTACCCGGACAGGGCAGCGCAATCAGCCCCAGCATTTT

J: TRBJ2-7
V: TRBV10-1
size: NA
D: NA
CDR3: CASGELYEQYF
DNA: TGCGCCAGCGGAGAACTCTACGAGCAGTACTTC

J: TRBJ2-3
V: TRBV7-8
size: NA
D: NA
CDR3: CASSLVRGGTDTQYF
DNA: TGTGCCAGCAGCTTAGTCCGGGGTGGCACAGATACGCAGTATTTT